Included here is one T cell receptor (beta chain) sequence, with context. CDR3 length equals 16 residues. Germline lookup yields CDR1 LGHNT and CDR2 FRNRAP. The junction had 7 bases not matched to a gene; V was cut back by 1 base and J by 8 bases. This specimen belongs to a study of technical replicates of blood from a few donors. Sequencing was performed with immunoSEQ multiplex PCR; in TCRdb, only in-frame clones are kept and a portion is missing. Of 50,000 to 70,000 clones in the sample, about 95% were seen once. Sequences were obtained from PBMCs. This clonotype was obtained from a human donor in good health. Some clones in this sample may be carry-over from other donors' samples. This chain links TRBV12-5 with TRBJ2-3, with TRBD2 matching over 12 bases. CDR3 in amino acids: CASGLGGASGGATQYF. CDR3 nucleotides: TGTGCTAGTGGTTTGGGCGGGGCTAGCGGGGGGGCTACGCAGTATTTT.